These T cell receptor beta chains were read from a single sample in a study of early T cells in non-severe SARS-CoV-2 infection. TCRdb analysed the 5' RACE reads with MiXCR anew, one entry per CDR3 protein. This table has 40,000 to 55,000 distinct CDR3 sequences, 7.7% appearing once. Sample: whole blood. The receptors shown here come from an adult who was a healthcare worker with PCR-confirmed SARS-CoV-2 infection or an uninfected control (not recorded which). Both conserved end residues are part of each CDR3. The D gene is left open where the match is weak. Only part of the rows carry a size: once, few, many, or a class if the clone is expanded.

v_gene	d_gene	len	abundance	j_gene	CDR3nt	CDR3aa
TRBV11-2	-	13	many	TRBJ1-1	TGTGCCAGCAGCCCGGGACTGAACACTGAAGCTTTCTTT	CASSPGLNTEAFF
TRBV12-3/TRBV12-4	TRBD2	16	many	TRBJ2-3	TGTGCCAGCAGTTTAGTGTTTTTCGGGGGGACAGATACGCAGTATTTT	CASSLVFFGGTDTQYF
TRBV5-5	-	15	many	TRBJ1-2	TGTGCCAGCAGCTTGGCAGCCTCTCTTAACTATGGCTACACCTTC	CASSLAASLNYGYTF
TRBV6-5	-	16	many	TRBJ1-4	TGTGCCAGCAGTTACGACAGACTTGCAACTAATGAAAAACTGTTTTTT	CASSYDRLATNEKLFF
TRBV12-3/TRBV12-4	-	13	many	TRBJ2-7	TGTGCCAGCAGTGCCGGGACACCTTACGAGCAGTACTTC	CASSAGTPYEQYF
TRBV7-8	-	13	many	TRBJ1-6	TGTGCCAGCAGCTTATTGGAGAATTCACCCCTCCACTTT	CASSLLENSPLHF
TRBV7-9	TRBD2	14	many	TRBJ2-1	TGTGCCAGCAGTGCTAGCGGGGGGGACAATGAGCAGTTCTTC	CASSASGGDNEQFF
TRBV10-1	-	13	-	TRBJ2-5	TGCGCCAGCAGTGAGTCAGGGATACAGACCCAGTACTTC	CASSESGIQTQYF
TRBV29-1	-	11	few	TRBJ2-3	TGCAGCGTTGAAGGGGCAGATACGCAGTATTTT	CSVEGADTQYF
TRBV18	TRBD1	15	medium-sized	TRBJ1-2	TGTGCCAGCTCACCACCGGGACAGGGGGAACACGGCTACACCTTC	CASSPPGQGEHGYTF
TRBV7-9	TRBD1	15	few	TRBJ1-6	TGTGCCAGCAGCACAGGGACAGGGTTCAATTCACCCCTCCATTTT	CASSTGTGFNSPLHF
TRBV28	TRBD2	17	few	TRBJ2-1	TGTGCCAGCAGTTCCCGGACTAGCGGGGGGTTTTACAATGAGCAGTTCTTC	CASSSRTSGGFYNEQFF
TRBV20-1	TRBD2	14	-	TRBJ2-7	TGCAGTGCTGCCCCCAGCGGGGGGGCCTACGAGCAGTACTTC	CSAAPSGGAYEQYF
TRBV5-4	TRBD2	14	many	TRBJ2-3	TGTGCCAGCAGCCCGACTAGCAACACAGATACGCAGTATTTT	CASSPTSNTDTQYF
TRBV11-2	-	11	-	TRBJ2-7	TGTGCCAGCAGCTCTTCGGGCGAGCAGTACTTC	CASSSSGEQYF
TRBV2	TRBD2	17	-	TRBJ2-2	TGTGCCAGCAGGAAAAGACCGGGACTAGCGGCCACCGGGGAGCTGTTTTTT	CASRKRPGLAATGELFF
TRBV7-2	-	15	-	TRBJ2-3	TGTGCCAGCAGCAGTCAGGGGTCGGTATTTAATACGCAGTATTTT	CASSSQGSVFNTQYF
TRBV6-2/TRBV6-3	-	15	few	TRBJ2-2	TGTGCCAGCAGTTACGGCAGGGGGGACACCGGGGAGCTGTTTTTT	CASSYGRGDTGELFF
TRBV7-6	TRBD2	15	-	TRBJ2-3	TGTGCCAGCAGCGACGGGACTACTAAGAGAGATACGCAGTATTTT	CASSDGTTKRDTQYF
TRBV5-1	TRBD1	13	many	TRBJ2-4	TGCGCTTCCCCGGACAGGGAGCAAAACATTCAGTACTTC	CASPDREQNIQYF
TRBV20-1	-	13	few	TRBJ1-6	TGCAGTGCTACAGGGAGGTATAATTCACCCCTCCACTTT	CSATGRYNSPLHF
TRBV6-5	-	14	-	TRBJ2-3	TGTGCCAGCAGTTTGAGGCGGGACACAGATACGCAGTATTTT	CASSLRRDTDTQYF
TRBV28	-	15	few	TRBJ2-7	TGTGCCAGCAGTTTAAAAGGCAGGCAACTCTCCGAGCAGTACTTC	CASSLKGRQLSEQYF
TRBV6-1	TRBD1	15	many	TRBJ2-7	TGTGCCAGCAGTGAAGGGACAGGGAGTTCCTACGAGCAGTACTTC	CASSEGTGSSYEQYF
TRBV20-1	TRBD2	15	-	TRBJ2-1	TGCAGTGCTAGATTTAGCGGGGGGTCCTACAATGAGCAGTTCTTC	CSARFSGGSYNEQFF
TRBV28	-	15	many	TRBJ2-4	TGTGCCAGCACCTCCCCATCCCCGGGCGAAAACATTCAGTACTTC	CASTSPSPGENIQYF
TRBV29-1	TRBD1	13	-	TRBJ2-5	TGCAGCGTTTCGGACAGGGTAGGCGAGACCCAGTACTTC	CSVSDRVGETQYF
TRBV29-1	TRBD2	14	once	TRBJ2-3	TGCAGCGTTGCAGCGGGGGCAAGCACAGATACGCAGTATTTT	CSVAAGASTDTQYF
TRBV11-2	TRBD2	17	-	TRBJ2-1	TGTGCCAGCAGCTTGTTAAGGGCTAGCGGGGCCTACAATGAGCAGTTCTTC	CASSLLRASGAYNEQFF
TRBV6-4	TRBD2	15	-	TRBJ2-3	TGTGCCAGCAGTGATTCCGGGGGGGCTGGGAATACGCAGTATTTT	CASSDSGGAGNTQYF
TRBV6-2/TRBV6-3	-	12	many	TRBJ2-7	TGTGCCAGCAGTACCCTATCCTACGAGCAGTACTTC	CASSTLSYEQYF
TRBV12-3/TRBV12-4	-	15	few	TRBJ2-5	TGTGCCAGCAGTTTCCCGGCGGAAACCCAAGAGACCCAGTACTTC	CASSFPAETQETQYF
TRBV27	TRBD2	15	many	TRBJ2-2	TGTGCCAGCAGAGGACTAGCGGGGGTTACCGGGGAGCTGTTTTTT	CASRGLAGVTGELFF
TRBV7-3	TRBD1	15	-	TRBJ1-6	TGTGCCAGCAGCTTAATGGGACAGGGAAGCTCACCCCTCCACTTT	CASSLMGQGSSPLHF
TRBV7-9	-	14	many	TRBJ1-1	TGTGCCAGCAGCTTATTACGGGGATCGGGTGAAGCTTTCTTT	CASSLLRGSGEAFF
TRBV3-1	TRBD2	14	-	TRBJ2-2	TGTGCCAGCAGCCAGCGGGGGACCACCGGGGAGCTGTTTTTT	CASSQRGTTGELFF
TRBV7-6	TRBD1	15	many	TRBJ1-4	TGTGCCAGCAGCTTAGAAGGGGACAGCGAAGAAAAACTGTTTTTT	CASSLEGDSEEKLFF
TRBV27	TRBD1	15	few	TRBJ2-2	TGTGCCAGCAGTTCACAGGGGGCCGGCACCGGGGAGCTGTTTTTT	CASSSQGAGTGELFF
TRBV20-1	TRBD2	15	many	TRBJ2-1	TGCAGTGCTAGACTAGCGGGGGCCGTATACAATGAGCAGTTCTTC	CSARLAGAVYNEQFF
TRBV20-1	-	14	few	TRBJ1-5	TGCAGTGCTAACCTCCCAGGGGATGGGCAGCCCCAGCATTTT	CSANLPGDGQPQHF
TRBV6-1	TRBD1	13	many	TRBJ1-5	TGTGCCAGCCGCGGGACAGGGGTGGAGCCCCAGCATTTT	CASRGTGVEPQHF
TRBV5-1	-	15	many	TRBJ1-4	TGCGCCAGCAGCTTGGACGGGACGAAAAATGAAAAACTGTTTTTT	CASSLDGTKNEKLFF
TRBV3-1	-	14	many	TRBJ2-3	TGTGCCAGCAGCCAAGACTGGGGCACAGATACGCAGTATTTT	CASSQDWGTDTQYF
TRBV12-3/TRBV12-4	TRBD2	14	many	TRBJ2-5	TGTGCCAGCACCCGGACTAGCCTCCAAGAGACCCAGTACTTC	CASTRTSLQETQYF
TRBV30	TRBD1	13	few	TRBJ1-1	TGTGCCTGGACCGGGGACAGGGGCGCTGAAGCTTTCTTT	CAWTGDRGAEAFF
TRBV27	TRBD1	16	many	TRBJ1-2	TGTGCCAGCAGTCCTCTCAACAGGGGGCGGATCTATGGCTACACCTTC	CASSPLNRGRIYGYTF
TRBV5-4	TRBD1	14	many	TRBJ1-4	TGTGCCAGCAGCTCGGGACAGCCGAATGAAAAACTGTTTTTT	CASSSGQPNEKLFF
TRBV2	TRBD1	13	few	TRBJ2-7	TGTGCCAGCAGTAGAACAGGGGGCTACGAGCAGTACTTC	CASSRTGGYEQYF
TRBV7-3	-	13	-	TRBJ1-5	TGTGCCAGCAGCTTAAGGTACGGCCAGCCCCAGCATTTT	CASSLRYGQPQHF